Listed below are T cell receptor beta chains from one sample, sequenced in a study of blood T cells in healthy people across ages. From the 5' RACE reads, TCRdb called clonotypes with MiXCR, one entry per CDR3 protein. The data hold over 950,000 distinct CDR3 sequences, with just over 50% observed a single time. Specimen: blood. The receptors shown here come from a woman aged 60-75 years in good health. Both conserved end residues are part of each CDR3. Each record gives: V gene, clone size, J gene, D gene, CDR3 DNA, CDR3 protein. The D gene is left open where the match is weak. The listing skips clone size in some rows; elsewhere it reads once, few, many or a size class.

v_call: TRBV7-9; clone_size: -; j_call: TRBJ2-7; d_call: TRBD1; cdr3_nt: TGTGCCAGCAGAGGACAGGGAGGCGACTACGAGCAGTACTTC; cdr3_aa: CASRGQGGDYEQYF
v_call: TRBV4-1; clone_size: -; j_call: TRBJ2-3; d_call: TRBD1; cdr3_nt: TGCGCCAGCAGCCAAACCGGGACAGGGGATTCAGATACGCAGTATTTT; cdr3_aa: CASSQTGTGDSDTQYF
v_call: TRBV12-3/TRBV12-4; clone_size: -; j_call: TRBJ1-1; d_call: -; cdr3_nt: TGTGCCAGCAGTCCGACGGGGCGGATGAACACTGAAGCTTTCTTT; cdr3_aa: CASSPTGRMNTEAFF
v_call: TRBV7-9; clone_size: few; j_call: TRBJ2-6; d_call: -; cdr3_nt: TGTGCCAGCAGTGCGTACAGCTCTGGGGCCAACGTCCTGACTTTC; cdr3_aa: CASSAYSSGANVLTF
v_call: TRBV5-6; clone_size: -; j_call: TRBJ1-2; d_call: -; cdr3_nt: TGTGTCAGCAGCTTGACAAGGCCTTATGGCTACACCTTC; cdr3_aa: CVSSLTRPYGYTF
v_call: TRBV28; clone_size: -; j_call: TRBJ2-5; d_call: -; cdr3_nt: TGTGCCAGCAGTTTCGCAGGGGTGGAGACCCAGTACTTC; cdr3_aa: CASSFAGVETQYF
v_call: TRBV6-6; clone_size: -; j_call: TRBJ1-4; d_call: -; cdr3_nt: TGTGCCAGCAGCACAATAGACACTGCAACTAATGAAAAACTGTTTTTT; cdr3_aa: CASSTIDTATNEKLFF
v_call: TRBV5-1; clone_size: -; j_call: TRBJ2-5; d_call: -; cdr3_nt: TGCGCCAGCCAGGCGCAGATGGGTTTTGAGGAGACCCAGTACTTC; cdr3_aa: CASQAQMGFEETQYF
v_call: TRBV10-3; clone_size: -; j_call: TRBJ2-2; d_call: -; cdr3_nt: TGTGCCATCAGTGAAGTTACCGGGGAGCTGTTTTTT; cdr3_aa: CAISEVTGELFF
v_call: TRBV28; clone_size: few; j_call: TRBJ2-7; d_call: TRBD2; cdr3_nt: TGTGCCAGCAGTTCCCCCGGGACTAGCGACTACGAGCAGTACTTC; cdr3_aa: CASSSPGTSDYEQYF
v_call: TRBV7-3; clone_size: -; j_call: TRBJ2-1; d_call: -; cdr3_nt: TGTGCCAGCAGCCAGTATGGGTCCGGCGATGAGCAGTTCTTC; cdr3_aa: CASSQYGSGDEQFF
v_call: TRBV29-1; clone_size: -; j_call: TRBJ2-2; d_call: TRBD1; cdr3_nt: TGCAGCGGCCGGACAGGGGGCAGCGGGGAGCTGTTTTTT; cdr3_aa: CSGRTGGSGELFF
v_call: TRBV20-1; clone_size: -; j_call: TRBJ2-7; d_call: TRBD1; cdr3_nt: TGCAGTGGGGTCCTTTCGACAGGGTTCTACGAGCAGTACTTC; cdr3_aa: CSGVLSTGFYEQYF
v_call: TRBV12-3/TRBV12-4; clone_size: -; j_call: TRBJ1-2; d_call: TRBD1; cdr3_nt: TGTGCCAGCGGCCCCAACATACAGGGGTTCGGCTACACCTTC; cdr3_aa: CASGPNIQGFGYTF
v_call: TRBV6-6; clone_size: -; j_call: TRBJ1-5; d_call: -; cdr3_nt: TGTGCCAGCCTAGAGACAAAGGGGGAATTCAAGCATTTT; cdr3_aa: CASLETKGEFKHF
v_call: TRBV20-1; clone_size: -; j_call: TRBJ2-5; d_call: -; cdr3_nt: TGCAGTGCTGGACACCCTGGGGCGTCCGAAGAGACCCAGTACTTC; cdr3_aa: CSAGHPGASEETQYF
v_call: TRBV2; clone_size: -; j_call: TRBJ2-1; d_call: TRBD2; cdr3_nt: TGTGCCAGCACCGGAGGAGCGGGAGGGGACAATGAGCAGTTCTTC; cdr3_aa: CASTGGAGGDNEQFF
v_call: TRBV6-6; clone_size: -; j_call: TRBJ2-1; d_call: -; cdr3_nt: TGTGCCAGCGGCCCCAGGACCTACAATGAGCAGTTCTTC; cdr3_aa: CASGPRTYNEQFF
v_call: TRBV4-2; clone_size: -; j_call: TRBJ2-3; d_call: TRBD2; cdr3_nt: TGTGCCAGCAGCCAAGATCGGACTAGCGGGAGATCAGATACGCAGTATTTT; cdr3_aa: CASSQDRTSGRSDTQYF
v_call: TRBV7-8; clone_size: -; j_call: TRBJ2-5; d_call: TRBD1; cdr3_nt: TGTGCCAGCAGCTTAGTTGGGACAGGCGGCCAAGAGACCCAGTACTTC; cdr3_aa: CASSLVGTGGQETQYF
v_call: TRBV11-2; clone_size: -; j_call: TRBJ2-5; d_call: TRBD2; cdr3_nt: TGTGCCAGCAGGGGGGAAGCGGGAGTCGGTGAGCAGTACTTC; cdr3_aa: CASRGEAGVGEQYF
v_call: TRBV7-3; clone_size: -; j_call: TRBJ1-2; d_call: TRBD1; cdr3_nt: TGTGCCAGCAGCCGTGGGACAGGGTGGGGCTACACCTTC; cdr3_aa: CASSRGTGWGYTF
v_call: TRBV28; clone_size: -; j_call: TRBJ2-2; d_call: TRBD2; cdr3_nt: TGTGCCAGCAGACCTAGCGGGACCACCGGGGAGCTGTTTTTT; cdr3_aa: CASRPSGTTGELFF
v_call: TRBV29-1; clone_size: -; j_call: TRBJ2-2; d_call: -; cdr3_nt: TGCAGCGTGCACAGGAACACCGGGGAGCTGTTTTTT; cdr3_aa: CSVHRNTGELFF
v_call: TRBV7-2; clone_size: few; j_call: TRBJ2-7; d_call: -; cdr3_nt: TGTGCCAGCAGCTTAGAAAGTGGCTCCTACGAGCAGTACTTC; cdr3_aa: CASSLESGSYEQYF
v_call: TRBV6-2/TRBV6-3; clone_size: -; j_call: TRBJ2-5; d_call: -; cdr3_nt: TGTGCCAGCAGTTACCTCTCGGGAGCGTCCAGGGGAGAGACCCAGTACTTC; cdr3_aa: CASSYLSGASRGETQYF
v_call: TRBV27; clone_size: -; j_call: TRBJ2-3; d_call: TRBD2; cdr3_nt: TGTGCCAGCAGTTTGGTCCTCCCGCGGGAGGGAAATACGCAGTATTTT; cdr3_aa: CASSLVLPREGNTQYF
v_call: TRBV4-3; clone_size: -; j_call: TRBJ2-1; d_call: TRBD1; cdr3_nt: TGCGCCAGCAGCCAACTCGGACAGGCATCGTCGAATGAGCAGTTCTTC; cdr3_aa: CASSQLGQASSNEQFF
v_call: TRBV10-3; clone_size: -; j_call: TRBJ2-7; d_call: TRBD1; cdr3_nt: TGTGCCATCAGTGGTCCTGGGACAGGGAACTGGGAGCAGTACTTC; cdr3_aa: CAISGPGTGNWEQYF
v_call: TRBV29-1; clone_size: few; j_call: TRBJ2-2; d_call: -; cdr3_nt: TGCAGCGTTTCCCGGGGCGGCGGGGCCGGGGAGCTGTTTTTT; cdr3_aa: CSVSRGGGAGELFF
v_call: TRBV7-2; clone_size: few; j_call: TRBJ2-4; d_call: -; cdr3_nt: TGTGCCAGCAGCTTAGAGCCGGTCGCTGGGCAGGGCATTCAGTACTTC; cdr3_aa: CASSLEPVAGQGIQYF
v_call: TRBV5-1; clone_size: -; j_call: TRBJ2-7; d_call: -; cdr3_nt: TGCGCCAGCAGCTCCGGACAGTTCGACTCCTACGAGCAGTACTTC; cdr3_aa: CASSSGQFDSYEQYF
v_call: TRBV29-1; clone_size: many; j_call: TRBJ2-3; d_call: -; cdr3_nt: TGCAGCGTTGACCTCCAGGCAGATACGCAGTATTTT; cdr3_aa: CSVDLQADTQYF
v_call: TRBV13; clone_size: -; j_call: TRBJ2-7; d_call: -; cdr3_nt: TGTGCCAGCAGCGAACGTTTGGCGGGGCGGTACGAGCAGTACTTC; cdr3_aa: CASSERLAGRYEQYF
v_call: TRBV7-2; clone_size: -; j_call: TRBJ2-5; d_call: -; cdr3_nt: TGTGCCTGCAGCTTAGGACGCCTGGGAGAGACCCAGTACTTC; cdr3_aa: CACSLGRLGETQYF
v_call: TRBV19; clone_size: -; j_call: TRBJ2-3; d_call: -; cdr3_nt: TGTGCCAGTAGTATAGGGGGGGCGGCAGATACGCAGTATTTT; cdr3_aa: CASSIGGAADTQYF
v_call: TRBV6-5; clone_size: -; j_call: TRBJ1-5; d_call: -; cdr3_nt: TGTGCCAGCAGTCGTGCTAGCAATCAGCCCCAGCATTTT; cdr3_aa: CASSRASNQPQHF
v_call: TRBV6-5; clone_size: -; j_call: TRBJ1-2; d_call: -; cdr3_nt: TGTGCCAGCAGTTACGCAGCAGGGTATTATGGCTACACCTTC; cdr3_aa: CASSYAAGYYGYTF
v_call: TRBV20-1; clone_size: -; j_call: TRBJ1-1; d_call: -; cdr3_nt: TGCGGTGCTAGACGGGGACCCCCTACTGAAGCTTTCTTT; cdr3_aa: CGARRGPPTEAFF
v_call: TRBV12-3/TRBV12-4; clone_size: -; j_call: TRBJ1-5; d_call: -; cdr3_nt: TGTGCCAGCAGCAACGGACAGAGTAGCAATCAGCCCCAGCATTTT; cdr3_aa: CASSNGQSSNQPQHF
v_call: TRBV12-3/TRBV12-4; clone_size: few; j_call: TRBJ2-1; d_call: TRBD2; cdr3_nt: TGTGCCAGCAGTCCTAGCGGAAAGCAGTTCTTC; cdr3_aa: CASSPSGKQFF
v_call: TRBV27; clone_size: -; j_call: TRBJ1-5; d_call: -; cdr3_nt: TGTGCCAGCAGTTTAAGGGGGTTGAGGGAGGGATGGGCTCAGCCCCAGCATTTT; cdr3_aa: CASSLRGLREGWAQPQHF
v_call: TRBV27; clone_size: -; j_call: TRBJ1-2; d_call: -; cdr3_nt: TGTGCCAGCAGAGCTACAGGGCTCCATGGCTACACCTTC; cdr3_aa: CASRATGLHGYTF
v_call: TRBV28; clone_size: few; j_call: TRBJ2-1; d_call: TRBD2; cdr3_nt: TGTGCCACCAAACCGGGACTAGCCTACAATGAGCAGTTCTTC; cdr3_aa: CATKPGLAYNEQFF
v_call: TRBV5-1; clone_size: -; j_call: TRBJ2-5; d_call: TRBD2; cdr3_nt: TGCGCCAGCAGTTGGACTAGCGGGACCCGGGGGGAGACCCAGTACTTC; cdr3_aa: CASSWTSGTRGETQYF
v_call: TRBV20-1; clone_size: -; j_call: TRBJ2-7; d_call: -; cdr3_nt: TGCAGCGCTCATCCCCTAGGACCTAGACCCTACGAGCAGTACTTC; cdr3_aa: CSAHPLGPRPYEQYF
v_call: TRBV5-6; clone_size: -; j_call: TRBJ1-4; d_call: -; cdr3_nt: TGTGCCAGCAGCTTGAGAATGCCGGGACCGGCGTTTTTT; cdr3_aa: CASSLRMPGPAFF
v_call: TRBV4-1; clone_size: few; j_call: TRBJ1-2; d_call: -; cdr3_nt: TGCGCCAGCCGACCAACGGACCAGATCTATGGCTACACCTTC; cdr3_aa: CASRPTDQIYGYTF
v_call: TRBV25-1; clone_size: -; j_call: TRBJ2-1; d_call: -; cdr3_nt: TGTGCCAGCAGTGAAGGGAGGACTTTGCAAAAAGAGACCCAGTTCTTC; cdr3_aa: CASSEGRTLQKETQFF
v_call: TRBV3-1; clone_size: -; j_call: TRBJ2-1; d_call: -; cdr3_nt: TGTGCCAGCAGCCAAGCGACCCAAAATGAGCAGTTCTTC; cdr3_aa: CASSQATQNEQFF
v_call: TRBV20-1; clone_size: -; j_call: TRBJ2-3; d_call: -; cdr3_nt: TGCAGTGCCCCTCTCCCGCTTACGCAGTATTTT; cdr3_aa: CSAPLPLTQYF
v_call: TRBV4-2; clone_size: -; j_call: TRBJ2-3; d_call: -; cdr3_nt: TGTGCCAGCAGCCAAGTGGGGGAGGTCAGCACAGATACGCAGTATTTT; cdr3_aa: CASSQVGEVSTDTQYF
v_call: TRBV4-2; clone_size: few; j_call: TRBJ1-5; d_call: -; cdr3_nt: TGTGCCAGCAGCCAAGTCCTTAATCAGCCCCAGCATTTT; cdr3_aa: CASSQVLNQPQHF
v_call: TRBV7-3; clone_size: -; j_call: TRBJ2-7; d_call: -; cdr3_nt: TGTGCCAGCAGCTTAAACCCCTCGGGAGAGCAGTACTTC; cdr3_aa: CASSLNPSGEQYF
v_call: TRBV7-2; clone_size: -; j_call: TRBJ2-5; d_call: -; cdr3_nt: TGTGCCGGCAGCTTAGTTGCATCAGCCGAGACCCAGTACTTC; cdr3_aa: CAGSLVASAETQYF